A selection of T cell receptor beta chains follows, all from one sample in a study of naive and memory T cell subsets. MiXCR was run by TCRdb on the UMI-ligation and nested PCR reads, yielding one entry per CDR3 protein. The table lists roughly 150,000 distinct CDR3 sequences, 15% to 25% of them singletons. Material: naive CD8+ T cells from blood. The source is a human donor in good health. Each CDR3 is given with its conserved first and last residue. A D gene is named only where the DNA matches it firmly. Expanded clones get a size class; other rows say once, few or many, or leave the size out.

D gene: NA; J gene: TRBJ2-2; V gene: TRBV7-6; clone size: NA; CDR3 DNA: TGTGCCAGCAGCTACGGTTGGAGGGACACCGGGGAGCTGTTTTTT; CDR3 protein: CASSYGWRDTGELFF
D gene: NA; J gene: TRBJ2-7; V gene: TRBV7-9; clone size: few; CDR3 DNA: TGTGCCAGCAGCTTAGTCCAAAAAGCAAGTTACGAGCAGTACTTC; CDR3 protein: CASSLVQKASYEQYF
D gene: NA; J gene: TRBJ1-4; V gene: TRBV12-3/TRBV12-4; clone size: NA; CDR3 DNA: TGTGCCAGCAGTCTCAATGGGGGCACGCCGAATGAAAAACTGTTTTTT; CDR3 protein: CASSLNGGTPNEKLFF
D gene: NA; J gene: TRBJ2-1; V gene: TRBV7-9; clone size: few; CDR3 DNA: TGTGCCAGCAGCTCCTTCCCTAGCTCCTACAATGAGCAGTTCTTC; CDR3 protein: CASSSFPSSYNEQFF
D gene: NA; J gene: TRBJ2-7; V gene: TRBV19; clone size: few; CDR3 DNA: TGTGCCAGTAGTGACGGGGGCGAGCAGTACTTC; CDR3 protein: CASSDGGEQYF
D gene: NA; J gene: TRBJ1-2; V gene: TRBV5-4; clone size: NA; CDR3 DNA: TGTGCCAGCAGGACCGGGACGGACTATGGTGGCTACACCTTC; CDR3 protein: CASRTGTDYGGYTF
D gene: NA; J gene: TRBJ2-7; V gene: TRBV7-6; clone size: NA; CDR3 DNA: TGTGCCAGCAGCTTAGCTGTGGGCTACGAGCAGTACTTC; CDR3 protein: CASSLAVGYEQYF
D gene: TRBD2; J gene: TRBJ2-3; V gene: TRBV3-1; clone size: few; CDR3 DNA: TGTGCCAGCAGCCCCGGGACTAGCGGGGGCACAGATACGCAGTATTTT; CDR3 protein: CASSPGTSGGTDTQYF
D gene: NA; J gene: TRBJ2-7; V gene: TRBV27; clone size: NA; CDR3 DNA: TGTGCCAGCAGCCCTGGGGACCGCACCTACGAGCAGTACTTC; CDR3 protein: CASSPGDRTYEQYF
D gene: NA; J gene: TRBJ2-4; V gene: TRBV11-2; clone size: once; CDR3 DNA: TGTGCCAGCAGCTTCGGTCCAGGGAAATTAGCCAAAAACATTCAGTACTTC; CDR3 protein: CASSFGPGKLAKNIQYF
D gene: TRBD2; J gene: TRBJ2-1; V gene: TRBV19; clone size: NA; CDR3 DNA: TGTGCCAGTAGTGTTGCGTGGGCGGGGGACAATGAGCAGTTCTTC; CDR3 protein: CASSVAWAGDNEQFF
D gene: NA; J gene: TRBJ2-7; V gene: TRBV7-8; clone size: NA; CDR3 DNA: TGTGCCAGCAGCTTAGCTCCGGGCTACGAGCAGTACTTC; CDR3 protein: CASSLAPGYEQYF
D gene: NA; J gene: TRBJ1-1; V gene: TRBV27; clone size: few; CDR3 DNA: TGTGCCAGCAGTTACCGAAGTCGCGCCGAAGCTTTCTTT; CDR3 protein: CASSYRSRAEAFF
D gene: NA; J gene: TRBJ2-1; V gene: TRBV6-2/TRBV6-3; clone size: few; CDR3 DNA: TGTGCCAGCAGTTACGTTGTTGCTGAGCAGTTCTTC; CDR3 protein: CASSYVVAEQFF
D gene: NA; J gene: TRBJ1-1; V gene: TRBV5-1; clone size: few; CDR3 DNA: TGCGCCAGCAGCTTGGGACAACCGAACACTGAAGCTTTCTTT; CDR3 protein: CASSLGQPNTEAFF
D gene: NA; J gene: TRBJ1-4; V gene: TRBV7-8; clone size: few; CDR3 DNA: TGTGCCAGCAGCTCGACTAATGAAAAACTGTTTTTT; CDR3 protein: CASSSTNEKLFF
D gene: NA; J gene: TRBJ1-2; V gene: TRBV7-9; clone size: few; CDR3 DNA: TGTGCCAGCAGCTTAGGAGGGGTCTATGGCTACACCTTC; CDR3 protein: CASSLGGVYGYTF
D gene: TRBD1; J gene: TRBJ1-1; V gene: TRBV29-1; clone size: many; CDR3 DNA: TGCAGCGCTAGGACAGGTGATGGAAAAGCTTTCTTT; CDR3 protein: CSARTGDGKAFF
D gene: NA; J gene: TRBJ2-7; V gene: TRBV2; clone size: once; CDR3 DNA: TGTGCCAGCAGTGCGACGGACAGAGCCTACGAGCAGTACTTC; CDR3 protein: CASSATDRAYEQYF
D gene: TRBD1; J gene: TRBJ1-5; V gene: TRBV10-3; clone size: NA; CDR3 DNA: TGTGCCATCAGTGAGGAAGGGACAGAGTATAGCAATCAGCCCCGGCATTTT; CDR3 protein: CAISEEGTEYSNQPRHF
D gene: NA; J gene: TRBJ2-2; V gene: TRBV6-5; clone size: NA; CDR3 DNA: TGTGCCAGCAGTTACGGCCAGGCCCGGGAGCTGTTTTTT; CDR3 protein: CASSYGQARELFF
D gene: NA; J gene: TRBJ2-7; V gene: TRBV12-3/TRBV12-4; clone size: few; CDR3 DNA: TGTGCCAGCAGTGGACTCCGGGCGGACGAGCAGTACTTC; CDR3 protein: CASSGLRADEQYF
D gene: NA; J gene: TRBJ2-1; V gene: TRBV12-3/TRBV12-4; clone size: many; CDR3 DNA: TGTGCCAGCTCACCGGGGAATGAGCAGTTCTTC; CDR3 protein: CASSPGNEQFF
D gene: TRBD1; J gene: TRBJ2-1; V gene: TRBV12-3/TRBV12-4; clone size: NA; CDR3 DNA: TGTGCCAGCCATGGGACAGGGGGCATTGAGCAGTTCTTC; CDR3 protein: CASHGTGGIEQFF
D gene: NA; J gene: TRBJ2-1; V gene: TRBV7-9; clone size: NA; CDR3 DNA: TGTGCCAGCTTCTTTATTCAGACCTACAATGAGCAGTTCTTC; CDR3 protein: CASFFIQTYNEQFF
D gene: NA; J gene: TRBJ2-5; V gene: TRBV7-8; clone size: NA; CDR3 DNA: TGTGCCAGCAGCTTCAAGGAAGCGTCGGAGGGGCAAGAGACCCAGTACTTC; CDR3 protein: CASSFKEASEGQETQYF
D gene: TRBD2; J gene: TRBJ2-5; V gene: TRBV6-5; clone size: few; CDR3 DNA: TGTGCCAGCAGTGAATCCGGGACTAGAGATGAGACCCAGTACTTC; CDR3 protein: CASSESGTRDETQYF
D gene: TRBD2; J gene: TRBJ2-6; V gene: TRBV7-9; clone size: NA; CDR3 DNA: TGTGCCAGCAGCTTAGGACTAGCGGGGGGTGTCTGGGCCAACGTCCTGACTTTC; CDR3 protein: CASSLGLAGGVWANVLTF
D gene: TRBD1; J gene: TRBJ2-3; V gene: TRBV5-1; clone size: NA; CDR3 DNA: TGCGCCAGCAGCTTGAGGCCAGGGGGTTCAGATACGCAGTATTTT; CDR3 protein: CASSLRPGGSDTQYF
D gene: TRBD1; J gene: TRBJ2-5; V gene: TRBV5-1; clone size: few; CDR3 DNA: TGCGCCAGCAGCTTGGGGACAGGGATGACAGGACAAGAGACCCAGTACTTC; CDR3 protein: CASSLGTGMTGQETQYF
D gene: NA; J gene: TRBJ2-1; V gene: TRBV25-1; clone size: NA; CDR3 DNA: TGTGCCAGCAGTGACCGACTGGAGAGCTCCTACAATGAGCAGTTCTTC; CDR3 protein: CASSDRLESSYNEQFF
D gene: NA; J gene: TRBJ1-4; V gene: TRBV6-5; clone size: NA; CDR3 DNA: TGTGCCAGCAGCCCCCTTGGGGGGACAGAAAAACTGTTTTTT; CDR3 protein: CASSPLGGTEKLFF
D gene: NA; J gene: TRBJ1-1; V gene: TRBV27; clone size: NA; CDR3 DNA: TGTGCCAGCAGTTGGGGGGCCGAGGGCACTGAAGCTTTCTTT; CDR3 protein: CASSWGAEGTEAFF
D gene: NA; J gene: TRBJ2-7; V gene: TRBV21-1; clone size: few; CDR3 DNA: TGTGCCAGCAGCAAATATGTTTCACGGAGGGGAGGAGCGGACGAGCAGTACTTC; CDR3 protein: CASSKYVSRRGGADEQYF
D gene: NA; J gene: TRBJ1-1; V gene: TRBV25-1; clone size: NA; CDR3 DNA: TGTGCCAGCAGTGAATATATGGGAAGGGGTGAAGCTTTCTTT; CDR3 protein: CASSEYMGRGEAFF